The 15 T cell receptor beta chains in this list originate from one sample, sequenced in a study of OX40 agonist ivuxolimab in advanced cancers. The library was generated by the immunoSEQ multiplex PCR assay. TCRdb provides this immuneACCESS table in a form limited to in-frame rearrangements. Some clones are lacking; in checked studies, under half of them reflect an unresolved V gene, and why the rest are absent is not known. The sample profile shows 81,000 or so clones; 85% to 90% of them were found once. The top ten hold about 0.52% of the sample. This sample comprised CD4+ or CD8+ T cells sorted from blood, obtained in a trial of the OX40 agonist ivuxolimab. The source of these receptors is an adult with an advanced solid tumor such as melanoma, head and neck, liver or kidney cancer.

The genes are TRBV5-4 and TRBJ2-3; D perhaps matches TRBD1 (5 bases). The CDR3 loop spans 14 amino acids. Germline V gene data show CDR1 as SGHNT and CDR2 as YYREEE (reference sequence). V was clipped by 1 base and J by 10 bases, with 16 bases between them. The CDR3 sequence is CASSLTRARGAQYF. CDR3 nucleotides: TGTGCCAGCAGCTTGACCCGAGCAAGGGGTGCGCAGTATTTT.

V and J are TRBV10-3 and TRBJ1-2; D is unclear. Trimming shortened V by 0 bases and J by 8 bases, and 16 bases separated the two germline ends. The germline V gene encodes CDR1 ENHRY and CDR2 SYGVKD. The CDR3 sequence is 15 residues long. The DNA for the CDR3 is TGTGCCATCAGTGAGTCGAGCCGGACCGGAGGAGGCTACACCTTC. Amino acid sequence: CAISESSRTGGGYTF.

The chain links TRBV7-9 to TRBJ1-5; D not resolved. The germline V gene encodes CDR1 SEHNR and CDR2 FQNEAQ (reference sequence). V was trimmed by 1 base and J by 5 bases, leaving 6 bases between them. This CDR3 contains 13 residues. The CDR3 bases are TGTGCCAGCAGCTTAGGGAGAGATCAGCCCCAGCATTTT. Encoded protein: CASSLGRDQPQHF. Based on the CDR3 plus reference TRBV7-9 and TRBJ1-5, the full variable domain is DTGVSQNPRHKITKRGQNVTFRCDPISEHNRLYWYRQTLGQGPEFLTYFQNEAQLEKSRLLSDRFSAERPKGSFSTLEIQRTEQGDSAMYLCASSLGRDQPQHFGDGTRLSIL.

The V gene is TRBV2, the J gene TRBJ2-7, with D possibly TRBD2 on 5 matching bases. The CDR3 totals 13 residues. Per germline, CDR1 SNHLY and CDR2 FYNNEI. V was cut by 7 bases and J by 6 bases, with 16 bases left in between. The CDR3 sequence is CASTGFQRGEQYF. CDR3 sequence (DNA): TGTGCCAGCACCGGCTTCCAACGGGGCGAGCAGTACTTC.

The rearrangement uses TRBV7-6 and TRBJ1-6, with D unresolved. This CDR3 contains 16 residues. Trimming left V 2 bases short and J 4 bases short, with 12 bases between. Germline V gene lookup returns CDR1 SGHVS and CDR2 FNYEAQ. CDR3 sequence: CASSLRRSPYNSPLHF. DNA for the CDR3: TGTGCCAGCAGCTTAAGGCGGTCCCCTTATAATTCACCCCTCCACTTT.

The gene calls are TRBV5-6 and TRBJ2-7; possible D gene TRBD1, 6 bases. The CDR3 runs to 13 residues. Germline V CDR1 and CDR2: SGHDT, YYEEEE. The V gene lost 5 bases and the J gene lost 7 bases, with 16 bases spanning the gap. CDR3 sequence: CASRRQAWGEQYF. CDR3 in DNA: TGTGCCAGCAGACGACAGGCCTGGGGGGAGCAGTACTTC.

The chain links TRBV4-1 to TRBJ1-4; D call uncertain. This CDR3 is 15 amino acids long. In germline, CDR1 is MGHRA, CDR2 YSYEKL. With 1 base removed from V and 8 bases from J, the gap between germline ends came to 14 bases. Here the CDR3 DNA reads TGCGCCAGCAGCCAAGCCCCACGGAAGCCGGAAAAACTGTTTTTT. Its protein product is CASSQAPRKPEKLFF.

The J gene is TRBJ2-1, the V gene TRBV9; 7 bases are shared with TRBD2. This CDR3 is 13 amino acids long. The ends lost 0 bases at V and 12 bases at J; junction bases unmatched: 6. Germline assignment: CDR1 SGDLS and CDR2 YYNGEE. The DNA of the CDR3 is TGTGCCAGCAGCGTAGGAGGGTGGGAGGGGCAGTTCTTC. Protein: CASSVGGWEGQFF.

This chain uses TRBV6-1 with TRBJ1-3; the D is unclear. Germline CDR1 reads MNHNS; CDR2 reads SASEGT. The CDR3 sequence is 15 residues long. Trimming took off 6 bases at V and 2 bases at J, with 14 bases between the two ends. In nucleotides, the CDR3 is TGTGCCAGCAGGGCTGGCACGATCGCTGGAAACACCATATATTTT. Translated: CASRAGTIAGNTIYF.

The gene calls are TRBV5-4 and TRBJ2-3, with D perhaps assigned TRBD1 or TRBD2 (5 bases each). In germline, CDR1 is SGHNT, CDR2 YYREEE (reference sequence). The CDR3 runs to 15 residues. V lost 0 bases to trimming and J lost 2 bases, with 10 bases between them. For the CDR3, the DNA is TGTGCCAGCAGCTTGGGGGGACCCGTCACAGATACGCAGTATTTT. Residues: CASSLGGPVTDTQYF.

The CDR3, as DNA: TGTGCCACCTCAGAATACGTCCAGGGAGGCGAGCAGTACTTC. Encoded protein: CATSEYVQGGEQYF. The chain joins TRBV2 to TRBJ2-7, with D possibly matching TRBD2 (6 bases). The germline V gene encodes CDR1 SNHLY and CDR2 FYNNEI. Trimming took off 10 bases at V and 6 bases at J, with 22 bases between the two ends. The CDR3 extends over 14 amino acids.

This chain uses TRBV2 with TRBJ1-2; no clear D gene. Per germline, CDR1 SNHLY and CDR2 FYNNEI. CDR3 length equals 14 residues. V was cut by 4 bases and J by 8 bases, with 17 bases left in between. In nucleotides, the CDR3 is TGTGCCAGCAGTGGGTCGTACCCACTACAGGGCTACACCTTC. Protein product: CASSGSYPLQGYTF.

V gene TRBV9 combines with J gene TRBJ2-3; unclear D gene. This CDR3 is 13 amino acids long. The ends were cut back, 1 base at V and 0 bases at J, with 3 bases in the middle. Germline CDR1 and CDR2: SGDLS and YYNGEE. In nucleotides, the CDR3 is TGTGCCAGCAGCGTACGGAGCACAGATACGCAGTATTTT. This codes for CASSVRSTDTQYF.

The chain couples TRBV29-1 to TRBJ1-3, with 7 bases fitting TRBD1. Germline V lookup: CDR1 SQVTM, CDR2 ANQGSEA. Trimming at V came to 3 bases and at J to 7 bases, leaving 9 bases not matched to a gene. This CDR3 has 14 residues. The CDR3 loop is CSVEAGQGVNTIYF. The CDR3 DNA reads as TGCAGCGTTGAGGCGGGTCAGGGGGTGAACACCATATATTTT. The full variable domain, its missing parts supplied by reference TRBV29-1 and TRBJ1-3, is SAVISQKPSRDICQRGTSLTIQCQVDSQVTMMFWYRQQPGQSLTLIATANQGSEATYESGFVIDKFPISRPNLTFSTLTVSNMSPEDSSIYLCSVEAGQGVNTIYFGEGSWLTVV.

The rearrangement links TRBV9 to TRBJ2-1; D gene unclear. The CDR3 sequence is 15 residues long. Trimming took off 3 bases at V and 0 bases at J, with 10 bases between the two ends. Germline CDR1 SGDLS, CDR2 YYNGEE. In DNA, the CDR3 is TGTGCCAGCAGCGCTGACCAAAGCTCCTACAATGAGCAGTTCTTC. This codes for CASSADQSSYNEQFF. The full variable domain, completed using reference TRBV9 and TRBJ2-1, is DSGVTQTPKHLITATGQRVTLRCSPRSGDLSVYWYQQSLDQGLQFLIQYYNGEERAKGNILERFSAQQFPDLHSELNLSSLELGDSALYFCASSADQSSYNEQFFGPGTRLTVL.